The 29 T cell receptor beta chains reported below all come from one sample, sequenced in a study of T cells after posttransplantation cyclophosphamide. Libraries were prepared by immunoSEQ multiplex PCR; TCRdb keeps only in-frame clonotypes and omits some of them. The sample was found to contain under 40,000 clones, and every one recurs. The sequenced sample was PBMCs. These receptors came from a woman between 45 and 65 years old in good health and a related stem cell transplant donor.

Many counts were recorded for this clone. The J gene is TRBJ2-2, the V gene TRBV5-1; D remains ambiguous. Trimming took off 0 bases at V and 9 bases at J, with 12 bases between the two ends. Looked up from germline, CDR1 is SGHRS and CDR2 is YFSETQ. The CDR3 sequence is 14 residues long. The CDR3 sequence: CASSLELNSRELFF. CDR3 nucleotide sequence: TGCGCCAGCAGCTTGGAACTAAATAGCCGGGAGCTGTTTTTT. The variable domain in full, completed from reference TRBV5-1 and TRBJ2-2, reads KAGVTQTPRYLIKTRGQQVTLSCSPISGHRSVSWYQQTPGQGLQFLFEYFSETQRNKGNFPGRFSGRQFSNSRSEMNVSTLELGDSALYLCASSLELNSRELFFGEGSRLTVL.

This clone was recorded a few times. The rearrangement links TRBV27 to TRBJ2-7; 7 nucleotides match TRBD2. Per germline, CDR1 MNHEY and CDR2 SMNVEV (reference sequence). The CDR3 has 11 residues. The CDR3 DNA follows: TGTGCCAGCAGTTTAGGAAACCAGGGACTAGTC. It encodes CASSLGNQGLV.

This clone was counted a few times. The rearrangement links TRBV5-1 to TRBJ2-1; 9 bases are a match to TRBD2. The CDR3 extends over 14 amino acids. From germline, CDR1 is SGHRS and CDR2 YFSETQ. The junction had 8 bases not matched to a gene; V was cut back by 6 bases and J by 7 bases. The CDR3 bases are TGCGCCAGCACCCGGGTAGCGGGAGATAATGAGCAGTTCTTC. Encoded protein: CASTRVAGDNEQFF.

This clone was found many times. The chain couples TRBV5-8 to TRBJ1-2, with TRBD1 matching over 8 bases. V lost 0 bases and J lost 8; bases outside the gene matches: 9. The length of the CDR3 is 15 residues. Germline lookup yields CDR1 SGHTS and CDR2 YDEGEE. The CDR3 nucleotides are TGTGCCAGCAGCTTGGCCTTGGGACAGGTGGCGGGCTACACCTTC. Amino acid sequence: CASSLALGQVAGYTF.

This clone was seen ten or more times. The V call is TRBV2, the J call TRBJ2-7; 8 bases line up with TRBD1. The CDR3 spans 12 residues. CDR1 and CDR2 from the germline V gene are SNHLY and FYNNEI. The ends lost 6 bases at V and 2 bases at J; junction bases unmatched: 0. CDR3 bases: TGTGCCAGCAGGGGACAGGCCTACGAGCAGTACTTC. Translation gives CASRGQAYEQYF.

This clone was seen repeatedly, ten times or more. V usage is TRBV15 and J usage is TRBJ2-3; maybe TRBD1 (5 bases). Germline CDR1 and CDR2: LNHNV and YYDKDF (reference sequence). Between the trimmed V and J ends, which lost 3 bases and 8 bases, there was a span of 12 bases. The CDR3 is made up of 13 amino acids. The CDR3 protein is CATSSLGQGTQYF. The CDR3 DNA follows: TGTGCCACCAGCAGTCTAGGCCAGGGTACGCAGTATTTT.

Ten or more counts support this clone. The J gene is TRBJ2-7, the V gene TRBV5-1, with a weak D call TRBD1 (5 bases). The CDR3 has 17 amino acids. Germline CDR1 reads SGHRS; CDR2 reads YFSETQ. V dropped 4 bases and J dropped 5 bases, with 25 bases sitting between them. The DNA for the CDR3 is TGCGCCAGCAGCCCGGTGGCGGCAGGGAAAGGTTTGGACGAGCAGTACTTC. Amino acids: CASSPVAAGKGLDEQYF.

This clone was seen repeatedly, ten times or more. The V call is TRBV14, the J call TRBJ2-7; no clear D gene. Trimming left V 5 bases short and J 6 bases short, with 14 bases between. The CDR3 covers 13 residues. The germline CDR1 and CDR2 sequences are SGHDN and FVKESK. CDR3 amino acids: CASSERLASEQYF. CDR3 sequence (DNA): TGTGCCAGCAGCGAAAGGTTAGCATCCGAGCAGTACTTC.

In this sample, this clone turned up many times. The chain carries TRBV2 and TRBJ1-2; no definite D call. In germline, CDR1 is SNHLY, CDR2 FYNNEI. The CDR3 has 12 amino acids. V shed 5 bases and J shed 3 bases, with 7 bases lying between them. CDR3 DNA sequence: TGTGCCAGCAGTACAGACGACTATGGCTACACCTTC. This sequence encodes CASSTDDYGYTF.

This clone was detected many times. The chain recombines TRBV6-5 with TRBJ2-3; 11 bases map to TRBD2. The CDR3 loop spans 16 amino acids. Germline lookup yields CDR1 MNHEY and CDR2 SVGAGI. J was trimmed by 4 bases and V by 2 bases; bases with no gene match: 5. This CDR3 reads CASSYGGTSGADTQYF. In DNA, the CDR3 is TGTGCCAGCAGTTACGGAGGGACTAGCGGAGCAGATACGCAGTATTTT.

This clone was detected ten times or more. V and J are TRBV5-5 and TRBJ1-2; TRBD1 agrees at 7 bases. CDR1 and CDR2 from the germline V gene are SGHKS and YYEKEE (reference sequence). CDR3 length: 14 amino acids. Germline trimming cut 5 bases from V and 3 bases from J; bases unmatched to any gene: 7. DNA of the CDR3: TGTGCCAGCAGTGTGTGGGACAGCCACTATGGCTACACCTTC. Its translation is CASSVWDSHYGYTF.

The chain recombines TRBV7-2 with TRBJ2-5, with a possible D match to TRBD1 (6 bases). In germline, CDR1 is SGHTA, CDR2 FQGNSA. Between the trimmed V and J ends, which lost 7 bases and 4 bases, there was a span of 22 bases. CDR3 size: 16 residues. DNA of the CDR3: TGTGCCAGCACCTCTAGGGCGACAGGTCTCGCAGAGACCCAGTACTTC. This sequence encodes CASTSRATGLAETQYF.

In this sample, this clone turned up many times. V is TRBV4-1 and J is TRBJ2-1, with D possibly called TRBD1 or TRBD2 (6 bases each). V lost 0 bases, J lost 7 bases, and 25 bases lay in between. Germline V gene sequence: CDR1 MGHRA, CDR2 YSYEKL. The CDR3 has 19 amino acids. The CDR3 DNA follows: TGCGCCAGCAGCCAAGAAGGTCCTGTCCGGGAGCAGGGGAGAAATGAGCAGTTCTTC. Translating gives CASSQEGPVREQGRNEQFF.

This clone was detected many times. The chain is built from TRBV24-1 and TRBJ2-2, with 12 bases fitting TRBD1. With 7 bases clipped from V and 3 bases from J, the junction kept 5 bases outside the gene matches. The CDR3 runs 16 residues. Germline V gene lookup returns CDR1 KGHDR and CDR2 SFDVKD. The CDR3 reads CATSVGTGGDTGELFF. CDR3 DNA sequence: TGTGCCACCAGCGTAGGGACAGGGGGCGACACCGGGGAGCTGTTTTTT.

Ten or more counts support this clone. The rearrangement uses TRBV12-3 or TRBV12-4 and TRBJ1-5; tentatively, D is TRBD1 (5 bases). Between the trimmed V and J ends, which lost 4 bases and 2 bases, there was a span of 9 bases. The CDR3 sequence is 14 residues long. CDR3 bases: TGTGCCAGCAGTTGGGTAGGGGGCAATCAGCCCCAGCATTTT. Encoded protein: CASSWVGGNQPQHF.

This chain connects TRBV9 to TRBJ1-3, with D possibly TRBD1 on 5 matching bases. The germline CDR1 and CDR2 sequences are SGDLS and YYNGEE. V was cut by 1 base and J by 7 bases, with 9 bases left in between. CDR3 length: 13 residues. CDR3 in DNA: TGTGCCAGCAGCGTAAACGGGGGGAACACCATATATTTT. Amino acids: CASSVNGGNTIYF.

This clone was seen many times. The CDR3 spells CASSITGGLGELFF. CDR3 coding DNA: TGTGCCAGCAGTATAACAGGGGGCCTCGGGGAGCTGTTTTTT. This chain connects TRBV6-2 or TRBV6-3 to TRBJ2-2, with 9 bases aligning to TRBD1. Germline lookup yields CDR1 MNHEY and CDR2 SVGEGT. V dropped 5 bases and J dropped 7; count of bases not matched to a gene: 5. The CDR3 spans 14 residues.

Here the CDR3 reads CSAAGTGELFF. As DNA, the CDR3 is TGCAGTGCTGCGGGGACCGGGGAGCTGTTTTTT. This chain links TRBV20-1 with TRBJ2-2; D might be TRBD2 (6 bases). The germline V gene encodes CDR1 DFQATT and CDR2 SNEGSKA (reference sequence). The CDR3 extends over 11 amino acids. Trimming shortened V by 5 bases and J by 5 bases, and 6 bases separated the two germline ends.

This sequence joins TRBV12-3 or TRBV12-4 and TRBJ2-5; 7 bases map to TRBD1. This CDR3 contains 11 residues. With 3 bases clipped from V and 9 bases from J, the junction kept 1 base outside the gene matches. The CDR3 sequence: CASSLRGPQYF. The DNA of the CDR3 is TGTGCCAGCAGTTTGAGGGGGCCCCAGTACTTC.

This clone was detected many times. The V call is TRBV28, the J call TRBJ1-2, with a weak D call TRBD1 (5 bases). Looked up from germline, CDR1 is MDHEN and CDR2 is SYDVKM. This CDR3 comprises 14 residues. Trimming took off 7 bases at V and 4 bases at J, with 16 bases between the two ends. This CDR3 is CASTLRQTTYGYTF. In DNA form, the CDR3 reads TGTGCCAGCACCCTTCGACAGACGACCTATGGCTACACCTTC.

There are many counts of this clone. The chain employs TRBV5-1 and TRBJ1-2; TRBD1 aligns across 7 bases. Trimming took 0 bases from V and 4 from J; bases not matched to a gene: 6. The germline V gene encodes CDR1 SGHRS and CDR2 YFSETQ. There are 15 residues in the CDR3. This CDR3 reads CASSLAVAGGYGYTF. DNA of the CDR3: TGCGCCAGCAGCTTGGCAGTCGCAGGGGGCTATGGCTACACCTTC.

This clone was detected only a few times. The chain couples TRBV11-2 to TRBJ1-1; D ambiguous. CDR3 length equals 12 residues. Trimming stripped 0 bases from V and 11 bases from J, with 10 bases between. The germline CDR1 and CDR2 sequences are SGHAT and FQNNGV. DNA of the CDR3: TGTGCCAGCAGCTTAGAACGGGTAGGCGCTTTCTTT. Protein product: CASSLERVGAFF. Combining the CDR3 with reference TRBV11-2 and TRBJ1-1 gives the whole variable domain EAGVAQSPRYKIIEKRQSVAFWCNPISGHATLYWYQQILGQGPKLLIQFQNNGVVDDSQLPKDRFSAERLKGVDSTLKIQPAKLEDSAVYLCASSLERVGAFFGQGTRLTVV.

This chain connects TRBV2 to TRBJ1-5, with TRBD1 identical over 8 bases. V was pared by 4 bases and J by 11 bases, with 10 bases of the junction left unmatched. The CDR3 loop spans 14 amino acids. Germline V gene data show CDR1 as SNHLY and CDR2 as FYNNEI. The CDR3 nucleotides are TGTGCCAGCAGTGGACCGGGACAGGACGGAACCCAGCATTTT. Encoded protein: CASSGPGQDGTQHF.

This clone was found many times. CDR3 amino acids: CASSLGQTNTGELFF. The CDR3 DNA is TGCGCCAGCAGCTTAGGGCAGACGAACACCGGGGAGCTGTTTTTT. V and J are TRBV5-1 and TRBJ2-2; D gene ambiguous. The V gene's germline CDR1 is SGHRS and CDR2 YFSETQ. The CDR3 totals 15 residues. Trimming stripped 2 bases from V and 0 bases from J, with 8 bases between. The full variable domain, completed using reference TRBV5-1 and TRBJ2-2, is KAGVTQTPRYLIKTRGQQVTLSCSPISGHRSVSWYQQTPGQGLQFLFEYFSETQRNKGNFPGRFSGRQFSNSRSEMNVSTLELGDSALYLCASSLGQTNTGELFFGEGSRLTVL.

The chain employs TRBV29-1 and TRBJ2-6, with D perhaps TRBD1 (6 bases). Germline CDR1 SQVTM, CDR2 ANQGSEA. Trimming left V 7 bases short and J 1 base short, with 8 bases between. This CDR3 contains 13 residues. The CDR3 reads CSAQGSGANVLTF. For the CDR3, the DNA is TGCAGCGCACAGGGATCTGGGGCCAACGTCCTGACTTTC.

This clone was detected many times. The CDR3 DNA reads as TGTGCCAGCAGTCCTATGGTCGCCGGACAGAACACCGGGGAGCTGTTTTTT. This codes for CASSPMVAGQNTGELFF. The J gene is TRBJ2-2, the V gene TRBV12-3 or TRBV12-4; a weak D match, TRBD1 (5 bases). This CDR3 spans 17 amino acids. Trimming removed 5 bases from V and 1 base from J, with 17 bases in between.

Ten or more counts support this clone. V and J are TRBV11-2 and TRBJ2-1; TRBD2 agrees at 9 bases. Looked up from germline, CDR1 is SGHAT and CDR2 is FQNNGV. This CDR3 comprises 15 residues. V shed 4 bases, J shed 0 bases, and the junction held 1 base outside the gene matches. CDR3 bases: TGTGCCAGCAGCTCGGGACTAGCCTCCTACAATGAGCAGTTCTTC. This translates into CASSSGLASYNEQFF. The full variable domain, with the rest looked up from reference TRBV11-2 and TRBJ2-1, is EAGVAQSPRYKIIEKRQSVAFWCNPISGHATLYWYQQILGQGPKLLIQFQNNGVVDDSQLPKDRFSAERLKGVDSTLKIQPAKLEDSAVYLCASSSGLASYNEQFFGPGTRLTVL.

This clone was recorded many times. J is TRBJ2-7 and V is TRBV28; TRBD1 agrees at 10 bases. The CDR3 contains 14 residues. The germline V gene encodes CDR1 MDHEN and CDR2 SYDVKM. Losses at the gene ends were 5 bases for V and 4 bases for J; bases not matched to a gene: 5. The CDR3 nucleotides read TGTGCCAGCAGTCTTCCGGGACAGGGGTACGAGCAGTACTTC. Its protein is CASSLPGQGYEQYF.

This clone was picked up many times. This chain uses TRBV7-2 with TRBJ2-4; 14 positions agree with TRBD2. The germline V gene has CDR1 SGHTA and CDR2 FQGNSA. The V gene end was trimmed by 5 bases and the J gene end by 6 bases; junction bases not matched to a gene: 12. This CDR3 spans 18 amino acids. DNA for the CDR3: TGTGCCAGCAGCCCCCGGGGGGGGACTAGCGGGAGAGGAAACATTCAGTACTTC. It codes for CASSPRGGTSGRGNIQYF. Using reference TRBV7-2 and TRBJ2-4 for the parts outside the CDR3, the full variable domain is GAGVSQSPSNKVTEKGKDVELRCDPISGHTALYWYRQSLGQGLEFLIYFQGNSAPDKSGLPSDRFSAERTGGSVSTLTIQRTQQEDSAVYLCASSPRGGTSGRGNIQYFGAGTRLSVL.